The 4 T cell receptor beta chains below come from one sample, sequenced in a study of OX40 agonist ivuxolimab in advanced cancers. The protocol was immunoSEQ multiplex PCR, while the TCRdb copy is restricted to in-frame clones and leaves out a portion. The sample yields roughly 93,000 clones, about 84% seen once. This material consisted of CD4+ or CD8+ T cells sorted from blood, taken in a trial of the OX40 agonist ivuxolimab. The receptor set was obtained from an adult with an advanced solid tumor such as melanoma, head and neck, liver or kidney cancer.

In regard to this clone: The junction differs from germline at one of its ends, possibly a read error. V gene TRBV5-4 combines with J gene TRBJ1-2; TRBD1 matches 10 bases. Germline CDR1 reads SGHNT; CDR2 reads YYREEE (reference sequence). This CDR3 region has 18 residues. The CDR3 DNA sequence: TGCGCCAGCAGCCACCTCCGGGACAGGGGACCCACCGTCTATGGCTACACCTTC. It codes for CASSHLRDRGPTVYGYTF.

V is TRBV4-1 and J is TRBJ2-7, with 15 bases aligning to TRBD2. The CDR3 covers 20 residues. CDR1 and CDR2 (germline): MGHRA, YSYEKL. V lost 0 bases and J lost 2; bases outside the gene matches: 11. The chain's CDR3 is CASSQDLVGTSGRPPYEQYF. CDR3 nucleotides: TGCGCCAGCAGCCAAGATCTGGTGGGGACTAGCGGGAGGCCCCCCTACGAGCAGTACTTC.

The chain employs TRBV7-9 and TRBJ1-2, with no clear D. The V gene's germline CDR1 is SEHNR and CDR2 FQNEAQ (reference sequence). The CDR3 length is 13 residues. V was clipped by 2 bases and J by 7 bases, with 11 bases between them. CDR3 nucleotide sequence: TGTGCCAGCAGCTTATCGGGGTCTGGTGGCTACACCTTC. It translates to CASSLSGSGGYTF.

The V and J genes are TRBV15 and TRBJ1-1; no reliable D call. The V gene's germline CDR1 is LNHNV and CDR2 YYDKDF (reference sequence). Trimming took 0 bases from V and 2 from J, leaving 4 bases between them. The CDR3 runs 13 residues. The CDR3 bases are TGTGCCACCAGCAGAGATCTTAACACTGAAGCTTTCTTT. This sequence encodes CATSRDLNTEAFF.